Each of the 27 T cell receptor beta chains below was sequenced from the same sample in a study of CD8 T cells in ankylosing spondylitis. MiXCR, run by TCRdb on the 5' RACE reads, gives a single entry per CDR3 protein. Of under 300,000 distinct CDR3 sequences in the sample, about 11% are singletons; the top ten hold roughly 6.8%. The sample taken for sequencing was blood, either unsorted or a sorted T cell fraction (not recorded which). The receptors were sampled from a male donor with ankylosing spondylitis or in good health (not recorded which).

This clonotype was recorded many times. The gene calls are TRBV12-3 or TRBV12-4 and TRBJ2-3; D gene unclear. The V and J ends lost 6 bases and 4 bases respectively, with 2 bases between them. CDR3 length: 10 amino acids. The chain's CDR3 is CASSPDTQYF. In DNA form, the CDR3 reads TGTGCCAGCAGCCCAGATACGCAGTATTTT.

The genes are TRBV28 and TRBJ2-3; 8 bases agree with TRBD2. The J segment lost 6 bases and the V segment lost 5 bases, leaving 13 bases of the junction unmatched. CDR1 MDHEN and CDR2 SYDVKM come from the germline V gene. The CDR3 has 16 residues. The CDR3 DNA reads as TGTGCCAGCAGTACCGTCTGGCGGGGGGCCAGTGATACGCAGTATTTT. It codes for CASSTVWRGASDTQYF.

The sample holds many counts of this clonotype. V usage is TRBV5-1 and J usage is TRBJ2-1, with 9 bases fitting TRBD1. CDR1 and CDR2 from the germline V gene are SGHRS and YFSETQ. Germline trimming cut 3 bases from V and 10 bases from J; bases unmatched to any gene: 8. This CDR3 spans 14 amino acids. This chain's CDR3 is CASSSGTGSMEQFF. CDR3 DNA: TGCGCCAGCAGCTCCGGGACAGGGTCAATGGAGCAGTTCTTC.

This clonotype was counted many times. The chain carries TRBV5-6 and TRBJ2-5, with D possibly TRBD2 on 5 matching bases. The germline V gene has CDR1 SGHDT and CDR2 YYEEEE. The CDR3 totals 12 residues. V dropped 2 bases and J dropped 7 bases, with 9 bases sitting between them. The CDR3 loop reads CASSLVGVTQYF. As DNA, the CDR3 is TGTGCCAGCAGCTTAGTCGGGGTGACCCAGTACTTC.

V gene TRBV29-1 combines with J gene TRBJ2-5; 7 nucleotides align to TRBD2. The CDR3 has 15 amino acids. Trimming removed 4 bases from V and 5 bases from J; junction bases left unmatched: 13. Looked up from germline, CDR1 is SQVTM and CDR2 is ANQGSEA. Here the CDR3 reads CSVVGGRMDGETQYF. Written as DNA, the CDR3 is TGCAGCGTTGTAGGCGGGAGAATGGATGGGGAGACCCAGTACTTC.

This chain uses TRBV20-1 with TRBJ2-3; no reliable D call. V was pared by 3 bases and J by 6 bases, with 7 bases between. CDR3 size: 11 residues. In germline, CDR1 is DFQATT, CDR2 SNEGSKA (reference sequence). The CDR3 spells CSASHQDTQYF. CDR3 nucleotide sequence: TGCAGTGCTAGTCACCAGGATACGCAGTATTTT.

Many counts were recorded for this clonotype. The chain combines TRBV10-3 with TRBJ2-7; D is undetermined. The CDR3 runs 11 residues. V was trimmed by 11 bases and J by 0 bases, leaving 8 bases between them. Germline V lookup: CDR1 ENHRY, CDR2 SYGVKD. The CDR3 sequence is CASGDSYEQYF. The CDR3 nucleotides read TGTGCCTCTGGAGACTCCTACGAGCAGTACTTC.

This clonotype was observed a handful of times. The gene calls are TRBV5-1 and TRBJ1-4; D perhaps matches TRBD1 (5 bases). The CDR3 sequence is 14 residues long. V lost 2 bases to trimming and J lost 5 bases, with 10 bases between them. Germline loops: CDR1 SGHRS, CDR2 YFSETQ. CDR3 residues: CASSFRGLNEKLFF. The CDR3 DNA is TGCGCCAGCAGCTTCCGGGGCCTCAATGAAAAACTGTTTTTT.

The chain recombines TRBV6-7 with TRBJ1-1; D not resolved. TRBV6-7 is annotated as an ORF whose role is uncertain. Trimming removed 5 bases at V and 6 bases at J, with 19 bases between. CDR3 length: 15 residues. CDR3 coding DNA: TGTGCCAGCAGTCCGAACGACCGACTTGGAGCTGAAGCTTTCTTT. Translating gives CASSPNDRLGAEAFF.

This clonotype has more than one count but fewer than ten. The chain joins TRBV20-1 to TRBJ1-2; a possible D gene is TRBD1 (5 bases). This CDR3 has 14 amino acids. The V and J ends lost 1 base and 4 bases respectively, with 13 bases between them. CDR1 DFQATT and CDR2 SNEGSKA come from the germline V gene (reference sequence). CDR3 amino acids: CSARVGQARYGYTF. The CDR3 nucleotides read TGCAGTGCTAGAGTAGGACAAGCCCGCTATGGCTACACCTTC.

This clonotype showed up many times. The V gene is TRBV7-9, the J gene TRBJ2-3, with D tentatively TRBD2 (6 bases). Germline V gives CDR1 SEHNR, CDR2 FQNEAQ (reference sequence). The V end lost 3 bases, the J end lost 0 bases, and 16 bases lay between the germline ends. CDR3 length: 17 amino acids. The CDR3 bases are TGTGCCAGCAGCTTGAACCCCCTGACTAGTAGCACAGATACGCAGTATTTT. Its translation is CASSLNPLTSSTDTQYF.

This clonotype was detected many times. CDR3: CATSRGLSTDTQYF. The CDR3 DNA is TGTGCCACCAGCAGGGGACTCAGCACAGATACGCAGTATTTT. V gene TRBV15 combines with J gene TRBJ2-3; maybe TRBD2 (6 bases). The CDR3 extends over 14 amino acids. Germline-derived CDR1 and CDR2 are LNHNV and YYDKDF (reference sequence). V lost 3 bases and J lost 0, with 7 bases in between.

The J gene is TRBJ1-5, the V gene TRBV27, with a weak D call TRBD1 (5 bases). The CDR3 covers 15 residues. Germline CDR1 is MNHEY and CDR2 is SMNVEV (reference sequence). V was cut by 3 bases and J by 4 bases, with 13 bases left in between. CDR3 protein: CASSFRGRLNQPQHF. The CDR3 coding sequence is TGTGCCAGCAGTTTTCGGGGACGCCTGAATCAGCCCCAGCATTTT.

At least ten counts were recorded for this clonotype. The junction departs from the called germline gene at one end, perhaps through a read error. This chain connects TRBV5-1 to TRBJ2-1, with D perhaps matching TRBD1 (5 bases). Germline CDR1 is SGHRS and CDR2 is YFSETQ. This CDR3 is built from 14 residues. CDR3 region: CASRLTEYFNEQFF. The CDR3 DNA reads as TGCGCTAGCAGACTGACAGAATACTTCAATGAGCAGTTCTTC. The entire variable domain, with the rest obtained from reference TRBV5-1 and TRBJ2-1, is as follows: KAGVTQTPRYLIKTRGQQVTLSCSPISGHRSVSWYQQTPGQGLQFLFEYFSETQRNKGNFPGRFSGRQFSNSRSEMNVSTLELGDSALYLCASRLTEYFNEQFFGPGTRLTVL.

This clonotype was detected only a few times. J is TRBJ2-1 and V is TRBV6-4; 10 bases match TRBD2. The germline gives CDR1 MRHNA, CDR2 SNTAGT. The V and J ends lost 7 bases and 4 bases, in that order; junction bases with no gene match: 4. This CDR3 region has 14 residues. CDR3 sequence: CASKGLASYNEQFF. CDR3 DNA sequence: TGTGCCAGCAAGGGACTAGCGAGTTACAATGAGCAGTTCTTC.

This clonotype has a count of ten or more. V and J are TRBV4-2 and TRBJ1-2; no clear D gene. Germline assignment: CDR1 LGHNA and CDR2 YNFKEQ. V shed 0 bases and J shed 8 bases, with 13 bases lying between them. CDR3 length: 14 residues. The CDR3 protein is CASSQDPQARGYTF. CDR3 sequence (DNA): TGTGCCAGCAGCCAAGATCCCCAGGCGCGGGGCTACACCTTC.

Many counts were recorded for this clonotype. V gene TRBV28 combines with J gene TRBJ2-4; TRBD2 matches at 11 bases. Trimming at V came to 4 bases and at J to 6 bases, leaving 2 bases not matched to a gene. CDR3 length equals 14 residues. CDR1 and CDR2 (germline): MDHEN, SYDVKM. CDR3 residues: CASSSGTSGNIQYF. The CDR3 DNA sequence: TGTGCCAGCAGTTCCGGGACTAGCGGAAACATTCAGTACTTC.

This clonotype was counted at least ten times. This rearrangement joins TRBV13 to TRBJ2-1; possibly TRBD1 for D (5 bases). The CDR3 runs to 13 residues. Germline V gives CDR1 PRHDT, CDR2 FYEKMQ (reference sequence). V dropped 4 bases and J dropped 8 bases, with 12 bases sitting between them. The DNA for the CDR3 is TGTGCCAGCAGCTATACCAGGGCCCATGAGCAGTTCTTC. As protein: CASSYTRAHEQFF.

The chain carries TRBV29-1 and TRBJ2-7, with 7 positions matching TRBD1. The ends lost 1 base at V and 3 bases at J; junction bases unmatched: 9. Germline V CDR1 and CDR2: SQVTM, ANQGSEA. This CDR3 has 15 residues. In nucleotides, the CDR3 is TGCAGCGTTGAAGGGGGTAGGGGGCGACTCTACGAGCAGTACTTC. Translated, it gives CSVEGGRGRLYEQYF.

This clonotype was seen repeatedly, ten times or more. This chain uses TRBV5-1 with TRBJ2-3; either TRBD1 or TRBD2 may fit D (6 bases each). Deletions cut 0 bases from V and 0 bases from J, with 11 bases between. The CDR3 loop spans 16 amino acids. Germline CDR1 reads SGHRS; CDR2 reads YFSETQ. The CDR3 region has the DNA TGCGCCAGCAGCTTGGGGGGGGCGCTGAGCACAGATACGCAGTATTTT. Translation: CASSLGGALSTDTQYF.

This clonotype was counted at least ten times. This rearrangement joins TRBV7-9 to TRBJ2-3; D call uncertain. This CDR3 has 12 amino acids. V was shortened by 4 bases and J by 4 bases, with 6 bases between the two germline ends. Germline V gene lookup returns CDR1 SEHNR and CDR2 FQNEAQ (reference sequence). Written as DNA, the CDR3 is TGTGCCAGCAGCTGGGCGGCAGATACGCAGTATTTT. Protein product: CASSWAADTQYF.

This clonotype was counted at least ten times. The CDR3 is CASSQPTRFNYGYTF. The CDR3 DNA reads TGCGCCAGCAGCCAACCGACAAGATTTAACTATGGCTACACCTTC. This chain uses TRBV4-1 with TRBJ1-2; D not certain. The CDR3 is made up of 15 amino acids. Trimming removed 2 bases from V and 1 base from J, with 11 bases in between. Germline V gives CDR1 MGHRA, CDR2 YSYEKL.

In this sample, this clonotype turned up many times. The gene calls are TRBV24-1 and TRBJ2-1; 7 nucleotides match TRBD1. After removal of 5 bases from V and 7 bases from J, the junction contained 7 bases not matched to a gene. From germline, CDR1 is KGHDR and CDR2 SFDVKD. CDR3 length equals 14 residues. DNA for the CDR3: TGTGCCACCAGTGCCCCAGGGGGAAATAATGAGCAGTTCTTC. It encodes CATSAPGGNNEQFF.

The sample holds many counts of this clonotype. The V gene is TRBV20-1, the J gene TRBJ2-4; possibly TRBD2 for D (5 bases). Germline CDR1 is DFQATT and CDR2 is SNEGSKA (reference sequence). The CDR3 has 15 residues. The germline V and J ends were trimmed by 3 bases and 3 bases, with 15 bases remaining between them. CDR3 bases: TGCAGTGCTAGCTCACTAGGGTATGGCAAAAACATTCAGTACTTC. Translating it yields CSASSLGYGKNIQYF.

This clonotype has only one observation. CDR3 region: CASSEQSGANVLTF. CDR3 coding DNA: TGTGCCAGTAGTGAGCAGTCTGGGGCCAACGTCCTGACTTTC. The chain recombines TRBV19 with TRBJ2-6; D gene unclear. Trimming took off 5 bases at V and 1 base at J, with 6 bases between the two ends. The CDR3 spans 14 residues. CDR1 is LNHDA and CDR2 is SQIVND in the germline V gene (reference sequence).

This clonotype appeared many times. The CDR3 protein is CASSLGQGAVNSPLHF. CDR3 DNA: TGCGCCAGCAGCTTGGGTCAGGGGGCAGTAAATTCACCCCTCCACTTT. This sequence joins TRBV5-1 and TRBJ1-6; TRBD1 agrees at 8 bases. CDR1 is SGHRS and CDR2 is YFSETQ in the germline V gene. The CDR3 spans 16 residues. J gave up 7 bases and V 0 bases, and 6 bases lay outside the gene matches.

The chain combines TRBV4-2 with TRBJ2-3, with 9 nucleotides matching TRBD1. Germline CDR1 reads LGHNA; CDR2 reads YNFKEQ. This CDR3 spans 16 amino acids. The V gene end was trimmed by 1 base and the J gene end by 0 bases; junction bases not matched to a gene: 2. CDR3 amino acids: CASSQGDRGSTDTQYF. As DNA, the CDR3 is TGTGCCAGCAGCCAAGGCGACAGGGGGAGCACAGATACGCAGTATTTT.